This entry lists 4 T cell receptor beta chains sequenced from one sample in a study of CD8 T cells in Susac syndrome. A quantity of about 0.5 to 1 ug RNA underwent reverse transcription using random hexamers. From the immunoSEQ multiplex PCR reads, TCRdb called clonotypes with MiXCR, one entry per CDR3 protein. Altogether about 150,000 distinct CDR3 sequences are present, approximately 96% being singletons, with the ten largest covering roughly 0.16%. Sequencing was carried out using CD4+ T cells from PBMCs. The receptors come from a human donor with Susac syndrome.

This rearrangement joins TRBV4-3 to TRBJ2-5; TRBD2 matches at 10 bases. CDR3 length: 15 residues. From germline, CDR1 is LGHNA and CDR2 YSLEER. J was trimmed by 5 bases and V by 0 bases; bases with no gene match: 3. The CDR3: CASSQDASGGETQYF. CDR3 sequence (DNA): TGCGCCAGCAGCCAAGATGCTAGCGGGGGTGAGACCCAGTACTTC.

This chain uses TRBV6-6 with TRBJ2-3; TRBD2 might be the D (7 bases). This CDR3 contains 14 residues. Germline CDR1 MNHNY, CDR2 SVGAGI (reference sequence). The V and J ends lost 6 bases and 2 bases respectively, with 12 bases between them. CDR3 sequence: CASSLGGPTDTQYF. Written as DNA, the CDR3 is TGTGCCAGCAGCTTGGGGGGGCCCACAGATACGCAGTATTTT.

The V and J genes are TRBV18 and TRBJ2-1, with D hard to call. Germline-derived CDR1 and CDR2 are KGHSH and LQKENI. Trimming removed 5 bases at V and 8 bases at J, with 10 bases between. The CDR3 has 12 residues. Here the CDR3 DNA reads TGTGCCAGCTCAGAACGGTGGGATGAGCAGTTCTTC. Translation gives CASSERWDEQFF.

The chain joins TRBV20-1 to TRBJ1-3; D gene uncertain. V dropped 2 bases and J dropped 3 bases, with 5 bases sitting between them. Germline V gene data show CDR1 as DFQATT and CDR2 as SNEGSKA (reference sequence). The CDR3 spans 12 residues. CDR3 sequence (DNA): TGCAGTGCTAGAACAGATGGAAACACCATATATTTT. It codes for CSARTDGNTIYF.